The 20 T cell receptor beta chains below were found in one sample sequenced in a study of blood T cell repertoires in COVID-19. The assay was immunoSEQ multiplex PCR, and TCRdb's table has in-frame clones only and misses some. The sample consists of roughly 400,000 clones, roughly 84% of them appearing once. The sample consisted of PBMCs or T cells enriched from blood (not recorded which). Source of these receptors: a woman under 30 who had been exposed to COVID-19.

This clone was picked up one time. The rearrangement links TRBV4-2 to TRBJ2-3, with 10 bases matching TRBD1. The CDR3 contains 14 residues. CDR1 is LGHNA, CDR2 YNFKEQ, per germline. The ends lost 4 bases at V and 6 bases at J; junction bases unmatched: 4. The CDR3 DNA sequence: TGTGCCAGCAGCCCTCAGACAGGGGGCGATACGCAGTATTTT. Its protein is CASSPQTGGDTQYF.

V gene TRBV18 combines with J gene TRBJ2-7; 12 bases are a match to TRBD1. The V gene's germline CDR1 is KGHSH and CDR2 LQKENI. The CDR3 spans 14 residues. The junction had 7 bases not matched to a gene; V was cut back by 3 bases and J by 10 bases. CDR3 nucleotide sequence: TGTGCCAGCTCACCCCCGGGACAGGGGGCGATCCAGTACTTC. This translates into CASSPPGQGAIQYF.

The genes are TRBV7-2 and TRBJ1-3, with D hard to call. The CDR3 length is 15 residues. Germline V gives CDR1 SGHTA, CDR2 FQGNSA. The V end lost 0 bases, the J end lost 0 bases, and 6 bases lay between the germline ends. CDR3 DNA sequence: TGTGCCAGCAGCTTAGCCTCCTTCTCTGGAAACACCATATATTTT. This translates into CASSLASFSGNTIYF.

This chain joins TRBV28 and TRBJ2-3; perhaps TRBD2 as D (5 bases). From germline, CDR1 is MDHEN and CDR2 SYDVKM. V was clipped by 7 bases and J by 1 base, with 15 bases between them. This CDR3 spans 15 amino acids. The CDR3 sequence is CASKSAAGGTDTQYF. DNA of the CDR3: TGTGCCAGCAAGTCCGCGGCGGGCGGCACAGATACGCAGTATTTT.

The chain has TRBV5-1 and TRBJ2-5; the D gene is possibly TRBD2 (5 bases). The CDR3 runs 16 residues. V lost 0 bases and J 2 bases, leaving 14 bases between the germline ends. In germline, CDR1 is SGHRS, CDR2 YFSETQ. CDR3 loop: CASSLGPGSTQETQYF. The CDR3 DNA follows: TGCGCCAGCAGCTTGGGGCCGGGGTCGACACAAGAGACCCAGTACTTC.

The CDR3 coding sequence is TGTGCCAGCTTCTCCCGGGAAGGGATACCCTATGGCTACACCTTC. Its translation is CASFSREGIPYGYTF. The rearrangement joins TRBV6-5 to TRBJ1-2; D is unresolved. This CDR3 contains 15 residues. Trimming stripped 8 bases from V and 4 bases from J, with 20 bases between. Germline V gene lookup returns CDR1 MNHEY and CDR2 SVGAGI.

CDR3 sequence reads: CASSPGTGHNQPQHF. The CDR3 DNA is TGCGCCAGCAGTCCCGGGACAGGGCACAATCAGCCCCAGCATTTT. This chain connects TRBV5-1 to TRBJ1-5, with TRBD1 matching over 9 bases. Germline V CDR1 and CDR2: SGHRS, YFSETQ. CDR3 size: 15 residues. V lost 5 bases and J lost 3; bases outside the gene matches: 6.

The chain combines TRBV10-3 with TRBJ2-5, with D possibly TRBD1 on 6 matching bases. Trimming cost V 6 bases and J 1 base, with 12 bases left between them. The CDR3 is made up of 14 amino acids. The germline V gene has CDR1 ENHRY and CDR2 SYGVKD. The DNA for the CDR3 is TGTGCCATCAGCAAACAGGGAACCCAAGAGACCCAGTACTTC. Its protein is CAISKQGTQETQYF.

The sample holds a few counts of this clone. The chain has TRBV4-3 and TRBJ2-2; a weak D match, TRBD2 (5 bases). The CDR3 totals 12 residues. The germline V gene encodes CDR1 LGHNA and CDR2 YSLEER. V gave up 10 bases and J gave up 6 bases, with 12 bases separating them. The CDR3 DNA reads as TGCGCCACCCGGGGTGGTGCCGGGGAGCTGTTTTTT. Translating gives CATRGGAGELFF.

V usage is TRBV28 and J usage is TRBJ1-2, with no clear D. CDR1 MDHEN and CDR2 SYDVKM come from the germline V gene. The CDR3 loop spans 14 amino acids. V was trimmed by 3 bases and J by 3 bases, leaving 11 bases between them. CDR3 coding DNA: TGTGCCAGCAGTTTTTGGACTGAGGACTATGGCTACACCTTC. This sequence encodes CASSFWTEDYGYTF.

Details on this clone: The junction shows a germline mismatch at one end, possibly a read error. This chain links TRBV20-1 with TRBJ1-2; TRBD1 might be the D (6 bases). Germline V gene sequence: CDR1 DFQATT, CDR2 SNEGSKA (reference sequence). This CDR3 has 13 residues. Written as DNA, the CDR3 is TGCAGTGCTAGTGGTCCTCAGGGGATAGACTATCCCTTC. The encoded protein is CSASGPQGIDYPF.

The J gene is TRBJ1-2, the V gene TRBV24-1; 11 bases fit TRBD1. Germline V gives CDR1 KGHDR, CDR2 SFDVKD. Losses at the gene ends were 3 bases for V and 4 bases for J; bases not matched to a gene: 3. The CDR3 has 15 amino acids. The CDR3 spells CATSDGTGGFYGYTF. CDR3 coding DNA: TGTGCCACCAGTGATGGGACAGGGGGTTTCTATGGCTACACCTTC.

The gene calls are TRBV14 and TRBJ1-2, with TRBD1 matching 7 bases. V trimming: 1 base; J trimming: 5 bases; junction bases outside the gene matches: 4. Per the germline V gene, CDR1 is SGHDN and CDR2 is FVKESK. CDR3 length equals 14 residues. Written as DNA, the CDR3 is TGTGCCAGCAGCCAAGCCACGACAGGGTATGGCTACACCTTC. This encodes CASSQATTGYGYTF.

This clone came up once. The chain recombines TRBV4-2 with TRBJ2-3, with 10 bases fitting TRBD2. The length of the CDR3 is 16 residues. The trim removed 4 bases at V and 6 bases at J, leaving 10 bases unmatched. The V gene's germline CDR1 is LGHNA and CDR2 YNFKEQ. The CDR3 nucleotides are TGTGCCAGCAGCCGCGGGGCTAGCGGGGGATCGGATACGCAGTATTTT. Encoded protein: CASSRGASGGSDTQYF.

The CDR3 bases are TGCGCCAGCAGCCGGACAGGGTTGGCCTACAATGAGCAGTTCTTC. Translated, it gives CASSRTGLAYNEQFF. This sequence joins TRBV4-3 and TRBJ2-1, with 8 bases that match TRBD1. Trimming removed 4 bases from V and 2 bases from J; junction bases left unmatched: 4. The CDR3 covers 15 residues. Germline CDR1 reads LGHNA; CDR2 reads YSLEER.

The genes are TRBV4-3 and TRBJ1-4, with 9 bases matching TRBD1. The CDR3 runs 15 residues. Losses at the gene ends were 0 bases for V and 5 bases for J; bases not matched to a gene: 1. The germline V gene has CDR1 LGHNA and CDR2 YSLEER. This chain's CDR3 is CASSQDDRGNEKLFF. The CDR3, as DNA: TGCGCCAGCAGCCAAGATGACAGGGGGAATGAAAAACTGTTTTTT.

This chain connects TRBV24-1 to TRBJ2-2, with TRBD2 as a possible D gene (6 bases). This CDR3 spans 17 amino acids. Per the germline V gene, CDR1 is KGHDR and CDR2 is SFDVKD. With 1 base removed from V and 0 bases from J, the gap between germline ends came to 11 bases. The CDR3 sequence: CATSDLSGGANTGELFF. CDR3 nucleotides: TGTGCCACCAGTGATTTAAGCGGCGGGGCGAACACCGGGGAGCTGTTTTTT.

This chain joins TRBV10-3 and TRBJ2-5, with D uncertain. Germline V lookup: CDR1 ENHRY, CDR2 SYGVKD. The V end was cut by 2 bases, the J end by 3 bases, with 4 bases between. The CDR3 extends over 12 amino acids. CDR3 sequence: CAISEREETQYF. The CDR3, as DNA: TGTGCCATCAGTGAGAGAGAAGAGACCCAGTACTTC.

This sequence joins TRBV10-2 and TRBJ1-3; D is uncertain. CDR1 WSHSY and CDR2 SAAADI come from the germline V gene. The CDR3 totals 15 residues. Trimming took off 2 bases at V and 3 bases at J, with 11 bases between the two ends. The CDR3 bases are TGCGCCAGCAGTGAGGTACCCCGGGGTGGAAACACCATATATTTT. It yields the protein CASSEVPRGGNTIYF.

This clone came up a few times. J is TRBJ2-3 and V is TRBV11-2; the D is unclear. V lost 3 bases and J lost 14, with 12 bases in between. Germline CDR1 reads SGHAT; CDR2 reads FQNNGV. There are 11 residues in the CDR3. CDR3 sequence reads: CASSLIGSPYF. DNA of the CDR3: TGTGCCAGCAGCTTGATCGGGTCCCCGTATTTT.